The next 9 T cell receptor beta chains were all read from a single sample in a study of T-cell memory formation after mild COVID-19. Each CDR3 protein is one row after TCRdb ran MiXCR on the 5' RACE reads. The profile shows under 300,000 distinct CDR3 sequences, approximately 8% of them singletons. Sequencing was done on a sample of PBMCs or a T cell subset sorted from them (not recorded which). Receptor source: a man aged 18 to 29 who had mild COVID-19 (a few samples of this study predate the infection). Cell type and time point are not known.

This clonotype was picked up one time. CDR3: CASSLSAPGSYEQYF. The CDR3 nucleotides are TGTGCCAGCAGTTTATCGGCCCCAGGGTCCTACGAGCAGTACTTC. The chain uses TRBV27 and TRBJ2-7; perhaps TRBD1 as D (5 bases). CDR1 is MNHEY, CDR2 SMNVEV, per germline (reference sequence). V was shortened by 0 bases and J by 1 base, with 10 bases between the two germline ends. CDR3 length: 15 amino acids.

There are a few counts of this clonotype. The V call is TRBV24-1, the J call TRBJ2-7, with D perhaps matching TRBD1 or TRBD2 (5 bases each). Per germline, CDR1 KGHDR and CDR2 SFDVKD. The CDR3 consists of 12 residues. V was pared by 10 bases and J by 7 bases, with 16 bases between. The CDR3 protein is CATSGTLWEQYV. The CDR3, as DNA: TGTGCCACGTCGGGGACCTTGTGGGAGCAGTACGTC.

This rearrangement joins TRBV6-2 or TRBV6-3 to TRBJ2-7, with a weak D call TRBD2 (7 bases). V lost 6 bases and J 8 bases, leaving 20 bases between the germline ends. CDR1 is MNHEY, CDR2 SVGEGT, per germline. The CDR3 is 14 residues long. The CDR3 nucleotides read TGTGCCAGCAGCGGCCTTGGGGGGGCGCCGCAGCAGTACTTC. Translation gives CASSGLGGAPQQYF.

In its sample, this clonotype was seen a few times. J is TRBJ2-2 and V is TRBV6-6; 8 bases fit TRBD2. Trimming took 6 bases from V and 7 from J; bases not matched to a gene: 10. Germline V gene data show CDR1 as MNHNY and CDR2 as SVGAGI (reference sequence). CDR3 length: 15 residues. In DNA, the CDR3 is TGTGCCAGCAGATTCACGGGGGGGCCTGGCGGGGAGCTGTTTTTT. Translated, it gives CASRFTGGPGGELFF.

The V gene is TRBV24-1, the J gene TRBJ1-5; the D is unclear. The CDR3 covers 13 residues. The germline gives CDR1 KGHDR, CDR2 SFDVKD. V lost 5 bases to trimming and J lost 2 bases, with 6 bases between them. The chain's CDR3 is CATSVFGNQPQHF. In DNA, the CDR3 is TGTGCCACCAGTGTTTTTGGCAATCAGCCCCAGCATTTT.

The chain recombines TRBV9 with TRBJ2-4, with D perhaps TRBD2 (5 bases). The V gene's germline CDR1 is SGDLS and CDR2 YYNGEE. V was shortened by 4 bases and J by 6 bases, with 14 bases between the two germline ends. The CDR3 loop spans 14 amino acids. CDR3 region: CASSSRVVGNIQYF. CDR3 coding DNA: TGTGCCAGCAGCTCGAGGGTAGTCGGAAACATTCAGTACTTC.

This clonotype was counted many times. This rearrangement joins TRBV20-1 to TRBJ2-2; possibly TRBD1 for D (5 bases). Looked up from germline, CDR1 is DFQATT and CDR2 is SNEGSKA (reference sequence). The V end lost 1 base, the J end lost 3 bases, and 9 bases lay between the germline ends. The CDR3 totals 14 residues. CDR3 in amino acids: CSARAAGYTGELFF. The DNA for the CDR3 is TGCAGTGCTAGAGCAGCAGGGTACACCGGGGAGCTGTTTTTT.

This clonotype was picked up many times. Here the CDR3 reads CASSPNGGTGELFF. As DNA, the CDR3 is TGTGCCAGCAGCCCTAATGGGGGGACCGGGGAGCTGTTTTTT. This chain uses TRBV2 with TRBJ2-2; weak D call: TRBD2 (6 bases). CDR1 and CDR2 from the germline V gene are SNHLY and FYNNEI. V dropped 6 bases and J dropped 5 bases, with 13 bases sitting between them. This CDR3 is built from 14 residues.

This clonotype was seen a few times. The J gene is TRBJ1-2, the V gene TRBV12-3 or TRBV12-4; D is possibly TRBD1 (6 bases). V was clipped by 7 bases and J by 7 bases, with 13 bases between them. CDR3 length equals 12 residues. This chain's CDR3 is CASTSGAFGYTF. For the CDR3, the DNA is TGTGCCAGCACCTCGGGGGCCTTTGGCTACACCTTC.